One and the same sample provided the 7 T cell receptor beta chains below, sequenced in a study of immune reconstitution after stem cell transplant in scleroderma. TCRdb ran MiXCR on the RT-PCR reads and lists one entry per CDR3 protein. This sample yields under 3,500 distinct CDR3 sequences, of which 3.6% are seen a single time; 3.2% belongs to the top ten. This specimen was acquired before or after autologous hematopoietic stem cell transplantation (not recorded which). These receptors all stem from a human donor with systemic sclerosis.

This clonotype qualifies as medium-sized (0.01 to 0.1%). DNA for the CDR3: TGCAGTGCTCGGACAGGGGGCGAGTGGGATACGCAGTATTTT. It encodes CSARTGGEWDTQYF. The V and J genes are TRBV20-1 and TRBJ2-3; TRBD1 matches 11 bases. J was trimmed by 6 bases and V by 5 bases; bases with no gene match: 7. The CDR3 runs 14 residues. In germline, CDR1 is DFQATT, CDR2 SNEGSKA (reference sequence).

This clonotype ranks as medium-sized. In DNA form, the CDR3 reads TGCAGCGTTGATGTTACAGTTCATGGCTACACCTTC. This sequence encodes CSVDVTVHGYTF. The genes are TRBV29-1 and TRBJ1-2, with no clear D. V dropped 3 bases and J dropped 6 bases, with 11 bases sitting between them. The germline V gene has CDR1 SQVTM and CDR2 ANQGSEA. The CDR3 spans 12 residues.

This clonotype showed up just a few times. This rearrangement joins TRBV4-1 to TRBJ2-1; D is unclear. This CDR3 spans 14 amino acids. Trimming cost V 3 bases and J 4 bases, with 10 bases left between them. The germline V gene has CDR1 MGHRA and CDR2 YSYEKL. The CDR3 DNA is TGCGCCAGCAGCCATGAGATAGCTTACAATGAGCAGTTCTTC. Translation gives CASSHEIAYNEQFF.

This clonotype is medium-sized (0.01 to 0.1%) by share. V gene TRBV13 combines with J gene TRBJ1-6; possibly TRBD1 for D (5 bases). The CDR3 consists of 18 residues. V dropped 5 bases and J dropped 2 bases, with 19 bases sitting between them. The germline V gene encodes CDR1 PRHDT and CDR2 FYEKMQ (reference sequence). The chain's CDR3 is CASSAAGTFYPYNSPLHF. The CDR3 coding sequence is TGTGCCAGCAGCGCCGCCGGGACCTTCTACCCCTATAATTCACCCCTCCACTTT. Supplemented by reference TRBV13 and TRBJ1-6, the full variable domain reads AAGVIQSPRHLIKEKRETATLKCYPIPRHDTVYWYQQGPGQDPQFLISFYEKMQSDKGSIPDRFSAQQFSDYHSELNMSSLELGDSALYFCASSAAGTFYPYNSPLHFGNGTRLTVT.

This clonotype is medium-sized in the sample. CDR3 nucleotides: TGCGCCAGCAGTGAGTCCCCCGAATTATCCTACGAGCAGTACTTC. Its protein product is CASSESPELSYEQYF. The chain recombines TRBV10-2 with TRBJ2-7, with D uncertain. V was pared by 0 bases and J by 1 base, with 10 bases between. This CDR3 region has 15 residues. Germline V gene lookup returns CDR1 WSHSY and CDR2 SAAADI.

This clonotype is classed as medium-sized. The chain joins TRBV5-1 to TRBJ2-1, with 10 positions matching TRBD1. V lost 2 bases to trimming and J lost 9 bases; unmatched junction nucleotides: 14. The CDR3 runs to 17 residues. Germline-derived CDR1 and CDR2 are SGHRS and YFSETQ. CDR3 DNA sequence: TGCGCCAGCAGCTTACCCTGGACAGGGGGAGGGGACACTGAGCAGTTCTTC. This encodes CASSLPWTGGGDTEQFF.

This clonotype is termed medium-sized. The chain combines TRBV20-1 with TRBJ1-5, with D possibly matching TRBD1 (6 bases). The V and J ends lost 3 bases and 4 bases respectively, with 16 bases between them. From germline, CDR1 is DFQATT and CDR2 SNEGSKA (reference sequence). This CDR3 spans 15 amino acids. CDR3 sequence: CSARWAGGLNQPQHF. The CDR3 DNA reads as TGCAGTGCTAGGTGGGCGGGGGGCCTGAATCAGCCCCAGCATTTT.